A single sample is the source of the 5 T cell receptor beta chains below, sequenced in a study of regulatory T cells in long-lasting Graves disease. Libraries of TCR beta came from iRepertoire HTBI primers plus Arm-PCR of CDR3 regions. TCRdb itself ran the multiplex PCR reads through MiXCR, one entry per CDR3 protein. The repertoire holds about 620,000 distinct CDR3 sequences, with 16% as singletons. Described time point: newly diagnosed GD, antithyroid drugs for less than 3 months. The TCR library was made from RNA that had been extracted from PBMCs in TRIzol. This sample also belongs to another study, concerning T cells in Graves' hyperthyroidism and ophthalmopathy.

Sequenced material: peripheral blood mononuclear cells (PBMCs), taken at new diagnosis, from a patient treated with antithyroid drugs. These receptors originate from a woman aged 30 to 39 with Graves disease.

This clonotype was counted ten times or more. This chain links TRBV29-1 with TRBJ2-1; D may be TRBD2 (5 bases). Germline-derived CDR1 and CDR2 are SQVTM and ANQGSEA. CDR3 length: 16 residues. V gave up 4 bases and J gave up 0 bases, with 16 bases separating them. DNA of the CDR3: TGCAGCGTTGTCCCCATGGGGAGTACCTCCTACAATGAGCAGTTCTTC. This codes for CSVVPMGSTSYNEQFF.

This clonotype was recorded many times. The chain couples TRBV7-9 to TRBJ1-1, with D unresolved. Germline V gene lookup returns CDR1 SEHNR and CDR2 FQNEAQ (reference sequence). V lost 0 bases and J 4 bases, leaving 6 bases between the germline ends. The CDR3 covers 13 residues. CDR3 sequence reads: CASSLATSTEAFF. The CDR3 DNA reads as TGTGCCAGCAGCTTAGCCACTAGCACTGAAGCTTTCTTT.

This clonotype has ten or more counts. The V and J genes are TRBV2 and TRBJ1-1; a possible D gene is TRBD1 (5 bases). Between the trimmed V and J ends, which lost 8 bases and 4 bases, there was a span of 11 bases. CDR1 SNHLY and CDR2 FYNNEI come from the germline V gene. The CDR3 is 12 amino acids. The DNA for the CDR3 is TGTGCCAGCGGACATGAAACCACTGAAGCTTTCTTT. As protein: CASGHETTEAFF.

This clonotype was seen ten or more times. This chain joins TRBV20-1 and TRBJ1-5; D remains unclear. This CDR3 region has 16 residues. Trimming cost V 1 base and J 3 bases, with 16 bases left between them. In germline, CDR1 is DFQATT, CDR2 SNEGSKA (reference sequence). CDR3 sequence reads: CSARVDSVNLNQPQHF. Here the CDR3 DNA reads TGCAGTGCTAGAGTGGACTCGGTTAACCTCAATCAGCCCCAGCATTTT.

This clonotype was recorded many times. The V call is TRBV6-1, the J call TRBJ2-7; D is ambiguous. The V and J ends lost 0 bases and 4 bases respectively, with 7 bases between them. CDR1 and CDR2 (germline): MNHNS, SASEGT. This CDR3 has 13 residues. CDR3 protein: CASSEAGPYEQYF. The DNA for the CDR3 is TGTGCCAGCAGTGAAGCCGGTCCGTACGAGCAGTACTTC.